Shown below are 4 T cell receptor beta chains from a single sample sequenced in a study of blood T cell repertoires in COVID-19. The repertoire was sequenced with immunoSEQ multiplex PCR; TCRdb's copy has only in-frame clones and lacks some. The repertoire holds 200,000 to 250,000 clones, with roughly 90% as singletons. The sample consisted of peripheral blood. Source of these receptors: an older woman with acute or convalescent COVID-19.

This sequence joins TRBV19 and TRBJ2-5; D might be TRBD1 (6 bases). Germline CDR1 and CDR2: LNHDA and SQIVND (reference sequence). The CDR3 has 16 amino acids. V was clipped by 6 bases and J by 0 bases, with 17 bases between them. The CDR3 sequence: CASSKGQSFHQETQYF. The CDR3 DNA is TGTGCCAGTAGCAAAGGACAGAGTTTTCACCAAGAGACCCAGTACTTC. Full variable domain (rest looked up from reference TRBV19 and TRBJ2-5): DGGITQSPKYLFRKEGQNVTLSCEQNLNHDAMYWYRQDPGQGLRLIYYSQIVNDFQKGDIAEGYSVSREKKESFPLTVTSAQKNPTAFYLCASSKGQSFHQETQYFGPGTRLLVL.

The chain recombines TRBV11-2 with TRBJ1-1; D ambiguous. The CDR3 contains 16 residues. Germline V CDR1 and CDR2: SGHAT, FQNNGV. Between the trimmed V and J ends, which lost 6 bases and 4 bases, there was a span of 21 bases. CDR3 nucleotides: TGTGCCAGCAGTGACACCATGCGGACTTGGGCCACTGAAGCTTTCTTT. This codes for CASSDTMRTWATEAFF.

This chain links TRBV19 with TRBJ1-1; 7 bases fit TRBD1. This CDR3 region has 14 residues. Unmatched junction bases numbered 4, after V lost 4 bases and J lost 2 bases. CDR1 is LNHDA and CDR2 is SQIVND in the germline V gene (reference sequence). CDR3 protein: CASSNQGDNTEAFF. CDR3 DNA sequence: TGTGCCAGTAGTAACCAGGGGGATAACACTGAAGCTTTCTTT.

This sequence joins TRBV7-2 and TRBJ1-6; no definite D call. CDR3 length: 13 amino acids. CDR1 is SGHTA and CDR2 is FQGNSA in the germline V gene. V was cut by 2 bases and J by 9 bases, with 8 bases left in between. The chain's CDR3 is CASSLTRSSPLHF. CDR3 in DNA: TGTGCCAGCAGCTTAACGAGGAGTTCACCCCTCCACTTT.